The 11 T cell receptor beta chains presented below share a single source sample, sequenced in a study of T cell repertoires in cytomegalovirus infection. TCRdb re-called the reads through MiXCR, storing one row per CDR3 protein. The sample includes 180,000 or so distinct CDR3 sequences, 15% to 20% of them seen just once. Sequencing was carried out using CD8+ T cells from PBMCs. The receptors were gathered from a human donor in good health (CMV status not recorded). Some clones in this sample may be carry-over from other donors' samples.

This chain uses TRBV6-6 with TRBJ2-4; no clear D. CDR1 and CDR2 from the germline V gene are MNHNY and SVGAGI (reference sequence). The V end lost 0 bases, the J end lost 7 bases, and 13 bases lay between the germline ends. The CDR3 covers 15 residues. DNA of the CDR3: TGTGCCAGCAGTTACTCGACCGGGTTCAATAACATTCAGTACTTC. Encoded protein: CASSYSTGFNNIQYF.

The rearrangement joins TRBV6-2 or TRBV6-3 to TRBJ1-2, with 8 bases that match TRBD1. Germline V gene data show CDR1 as MNHEY and CDR2 as SVGEGT. The CDR3 loop spans 16 amino acids. V shed 7 bases and J 2 bases; nucleotides not matched to a gene: 12. CDR3 residues: CASTSRQGTQNYGYTF. As DNA, the CDR3 is TGTGCCAGCACGTCGCGACAGGGGACTCAGAACTATGGCTACACCTTC.

In its sample, this clonotype was seen a few times. This chain links TRBV12-3 or TRBV12-4 with TRBJ1-5; 7 bases align to TRBD1. This CDR3 region has 17 residues. The trim removed 6 bases at V and 5 bases at J, leaving 16 bases unmatched. The CDR3 nucleotides read TGTGCCAGCAGCTCAACGTTACAGGGGTTTCGCGATCAGCCCCAGCATTTT. Encoded protein: CASSSTLQGFRDQPQHF.

This chain uses TRBV6-2 or TRBV6-3 with TRBJ1-1; TRBD1 aligns across 9 bases. This CDR3 is built from 15 residues. The germline CDR1 and CDR2 sequences are MNHEY and SVGEGT. The V gene end was trimmed by 0 bases and the J gene end by 3 bases; junction bases not matched to a gene: 2. CDR3 DNA: TGTGCCAGCAGTTACTCGGGGACAGGGTACACTGAAGCTTTCTTT. Translated: CASSYSGTGYTEAFF.

This clonotype was recorded many times. The V call is TRBV7-8, the J call TRBJ2-7; TRBD2 aligns across 10 bases. Germline-derived CDR1 and CDR2 are SGHVS and FQNEAQ. CDR3 length equals 14 residues. With 1 base clipped from V and 6 bases from J, the junction kept 3 bases outside the gene matches. Here the CDR3 DNA reads TGTGCCAGCAGCTTAGTTAGCGGGGGGCGCGAGCAGTACTTC. It encodes CASSLVSGGREQYF.

The V gene is TRBV6-6, the J gene TRBJ2-1; a possible D gene is TRBD1 (5 bases). The CDR3 spans 14 residues. Trimming took off 7 bases at V and 6 bases at J, with 16 bases between the two ends. Germline V gene sequence: CDR1 MNHNY, CDR2 SVGAGI (reference sequence). The CDR3 nucleotides read TGTGCCAGCATTGACAGCAAATTGCTCAATGAGCAGTTCTTC. Protein: CASIDSKLLNEQFF.

V and J are TRBV29-1 and TRBJ2-7; 7 bases fit TRBD1. V shed 5 bases, J shed 0 bases, and the junction held 10 bases outside the gene matches. Germline V gene data show CDR1 as SQVTM and CDR2 as ANQGSEA. There are 15 residues in the CDR3. The CDR3 DNA is TGCAGCGTTTGGGTGAGGCAGGGGGACTCCTACGAGCAGTACTTC. It yields the protein CSVWVRQGDSYEQYF.

Here the CDR3 reads CASAGSSYNSPLHF. CDR3 DNA: TGTGCCAGCGCAGGCAGCTCCTATAATTCACCCCTCCACTTT. The chain couples TRBV7-2 to TRBJ1-6, with unresolved D. V was trimmed by 8 bases and J by 0 bases, leaving 8 bases between them. The CDR3 consists of 14 residues. CDR1 is SGHTA, CDR2 FQGNSA, per germline.

The chain has TRBV6-2 or TRBV6-3 and TRBJ2-5, with 15 bases that match TRBD2. Germline CDR1 and CDR2: MNHEY and SVGEGT. With 4 bases clipped from V and 4 bases from J, the junction kept 1 base outside the gene matches. This CDR3 has 15 residues. The CDR3 is CASSWTSGGAETQYF. CDR3 coding DNA: TGTGCCAGCAGTTGGACTAGCGGGGGGGCAGAGACCCAGTACTTC.

The chain employs TRBV30 and TRBJ2-7, with a weak D call TRBD1 (6 bases). V lost 4 bases to trimming and J lost 2 bases, with 21 bases between them. CDR1 is GTSNPN and CDR2 is SVGIG in the germline V gene (reference sequence). The CDR3 spans 16 residues. Here the CDR3 reads CAWTIVPTGGTYEQYF. The CDR3 bases are TGTGCCTGGACTATAGTTCCGACAGGAGGTACCTACGAGCAGTACTTC.

The chain combines TRBV4-1 with TRBJ2-3; 8 bases line up with TRBD2. The ends lost 2 bases at V and 3 bases at J; junction bases unmatched: 4. CDR3 length equals 15 residues. CDR1 is MGHRA, CDR2 YSYEKL, per germline. The CDR3 loop is CASSQYGGATDTQYF. In DNA form, the CDR3 reads TGCGCCAGCAGCCAATACGGGGGGGCGACAGATACGCAGTATTTT.